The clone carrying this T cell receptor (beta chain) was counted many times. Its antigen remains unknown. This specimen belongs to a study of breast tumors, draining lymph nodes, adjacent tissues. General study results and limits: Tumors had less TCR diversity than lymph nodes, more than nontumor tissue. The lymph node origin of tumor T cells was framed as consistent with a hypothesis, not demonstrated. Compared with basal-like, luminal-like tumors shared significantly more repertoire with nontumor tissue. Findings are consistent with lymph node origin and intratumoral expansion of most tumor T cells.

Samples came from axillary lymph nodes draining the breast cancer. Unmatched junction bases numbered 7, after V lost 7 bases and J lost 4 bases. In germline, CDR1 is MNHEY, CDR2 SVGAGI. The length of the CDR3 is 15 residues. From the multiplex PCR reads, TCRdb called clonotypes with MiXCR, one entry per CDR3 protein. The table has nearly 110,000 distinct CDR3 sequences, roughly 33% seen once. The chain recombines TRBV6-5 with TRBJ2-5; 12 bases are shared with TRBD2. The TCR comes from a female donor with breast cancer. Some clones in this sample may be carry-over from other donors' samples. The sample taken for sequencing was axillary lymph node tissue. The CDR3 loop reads CASKRTSGISETQYF. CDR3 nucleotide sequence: TGTGCCAGCAAGAGGACTAGCGGGATCTCAGAGACCCAGTACTTC.